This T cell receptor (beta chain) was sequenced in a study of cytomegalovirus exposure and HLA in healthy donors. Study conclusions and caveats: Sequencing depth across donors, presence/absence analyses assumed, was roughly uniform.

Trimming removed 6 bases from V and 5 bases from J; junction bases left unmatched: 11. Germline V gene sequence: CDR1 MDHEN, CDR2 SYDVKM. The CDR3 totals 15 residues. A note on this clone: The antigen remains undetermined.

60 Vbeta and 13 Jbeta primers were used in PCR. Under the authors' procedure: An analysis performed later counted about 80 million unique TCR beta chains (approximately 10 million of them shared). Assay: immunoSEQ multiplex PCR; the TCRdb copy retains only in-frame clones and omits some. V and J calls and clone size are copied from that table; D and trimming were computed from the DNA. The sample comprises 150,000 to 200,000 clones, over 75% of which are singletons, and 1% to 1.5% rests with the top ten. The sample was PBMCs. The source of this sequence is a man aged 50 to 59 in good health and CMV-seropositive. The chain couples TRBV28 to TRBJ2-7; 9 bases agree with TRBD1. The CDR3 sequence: CASRGAGQGTHEQYF. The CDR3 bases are TGTGCCAGCAGAGGCGCGGGACAGGGTACCCACGAGCAGTACTTC.